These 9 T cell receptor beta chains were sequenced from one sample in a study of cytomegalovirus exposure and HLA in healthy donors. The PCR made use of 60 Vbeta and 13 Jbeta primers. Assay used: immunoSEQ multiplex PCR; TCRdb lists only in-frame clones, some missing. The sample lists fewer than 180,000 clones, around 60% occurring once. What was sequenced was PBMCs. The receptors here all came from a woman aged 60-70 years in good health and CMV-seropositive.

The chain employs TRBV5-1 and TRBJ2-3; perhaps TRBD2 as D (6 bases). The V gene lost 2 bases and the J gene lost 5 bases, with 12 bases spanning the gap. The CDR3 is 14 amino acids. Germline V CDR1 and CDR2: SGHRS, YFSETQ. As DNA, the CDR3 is TGCGCCAGCAGCTTAGCGCGGGACGGAGATACGCAGTATTTT. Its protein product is CASSLARDGDTQYF.

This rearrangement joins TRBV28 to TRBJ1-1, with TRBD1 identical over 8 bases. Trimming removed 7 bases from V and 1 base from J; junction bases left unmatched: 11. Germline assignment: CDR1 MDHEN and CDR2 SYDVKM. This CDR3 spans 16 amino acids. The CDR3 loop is CASTGQGTGRNTEAFF. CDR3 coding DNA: TGTGCCAGCACTGGACAGGGAACAGGGAGGAACACTGAAGCTTTCTTT.

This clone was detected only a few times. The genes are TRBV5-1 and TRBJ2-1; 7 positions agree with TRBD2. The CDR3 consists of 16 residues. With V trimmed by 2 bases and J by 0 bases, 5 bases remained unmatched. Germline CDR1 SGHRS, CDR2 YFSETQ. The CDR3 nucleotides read TGCGCCAGCAGCTTTCTAGCGGCGAGCTCCTACAATGAGCAGTTCTTC. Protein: CASSFLAASSYNEQFF.

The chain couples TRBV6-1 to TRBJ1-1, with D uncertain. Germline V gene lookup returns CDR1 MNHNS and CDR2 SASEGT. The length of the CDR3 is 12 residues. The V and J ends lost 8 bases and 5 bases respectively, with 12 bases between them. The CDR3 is CASDTAYTEAFF. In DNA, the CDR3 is TGTGCCAGCGACACCGCGTATACTGAAGCTTTCTTT.

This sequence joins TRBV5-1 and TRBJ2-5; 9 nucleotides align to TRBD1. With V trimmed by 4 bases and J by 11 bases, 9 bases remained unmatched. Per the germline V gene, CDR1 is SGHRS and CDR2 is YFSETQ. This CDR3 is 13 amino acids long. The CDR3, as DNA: TGCGCCAGCAGCGCCGGGACAGGGCGGGAGCAGTACTTC. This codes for CASSAGTGREQYF.

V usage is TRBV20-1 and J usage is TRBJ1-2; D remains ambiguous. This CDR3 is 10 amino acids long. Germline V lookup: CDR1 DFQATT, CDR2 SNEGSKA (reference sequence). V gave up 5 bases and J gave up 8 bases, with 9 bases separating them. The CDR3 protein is CSAREEGYTF. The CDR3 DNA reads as TGCAGTGCTCGGGAGGAGGGCTACACCTTC.

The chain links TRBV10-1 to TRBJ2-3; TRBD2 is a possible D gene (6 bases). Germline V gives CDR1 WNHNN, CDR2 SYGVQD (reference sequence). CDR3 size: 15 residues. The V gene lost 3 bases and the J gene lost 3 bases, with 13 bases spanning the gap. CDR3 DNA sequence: TGCGCCAGCAGTGAAAACCACGGAGGGACAGATACGCAGTATTTT. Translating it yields CASSENHGGTDTQYF.

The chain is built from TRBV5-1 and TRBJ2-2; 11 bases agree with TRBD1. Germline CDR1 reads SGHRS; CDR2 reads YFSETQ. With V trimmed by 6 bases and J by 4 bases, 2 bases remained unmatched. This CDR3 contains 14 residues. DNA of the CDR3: TGCGCCAGCACCGGGACAGGGGGCACCGGGGAGCTGTTTTTT. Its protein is CASTGTGGTGELFF.

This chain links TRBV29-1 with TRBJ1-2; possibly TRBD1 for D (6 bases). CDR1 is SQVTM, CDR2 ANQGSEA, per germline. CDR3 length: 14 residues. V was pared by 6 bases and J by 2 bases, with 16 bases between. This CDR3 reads CSVGGGAENYGYTF. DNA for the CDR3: TGCAGCGTCGGTGGGGGGGCGGAAAACTATGGCTACACCTTC.